The 19 T cell receptor beta chains below come from one sample, sequenced in a study of graft-versus-host responses after intestinal transplantation. Sequencing was performed with immunoSEQ multiplex PCR; in TCRdb, only in-frame clones are kept and a portion is missing. The repertoire consists of about 120,000 clones, with approximately 96% occurring once and the leading ten covering under 3.5%. These TCRs' antigens remain unknown. Specimen: unstimulated CD8+ T cells sorted from spleen or lymph node cells, collected before intestinal transplant. Receptors originate from a human donor who received an intestinal transplant.

The DNA for the CDR3 is TGCGCCAGCAGCTGGGGAAAGGGAGGATTGCCCAATGAGCAGTTCTTC. Its translation: CASSWGKGGLPNEQFF. The gene calls are TRBV5-1 and TRBJ2-1, with D tentatively TRBD2 (6 bases). The CDR3 totals 16 residues. The germline gives CDR1 SGHRS, CDR2 YFSETQ. Trimming took 3 bases from V and 6 from J, leaving 19 bases between them.

The chain links TRBV7-9 to TRBJ1-5; D is unclear. V was trimmed by 1 base and J by 3 bases, leaving 10 bases between them. The CDR3 is 15 residues long. Germline CDR1 and CDR2: SEHNR and FQNEAQ (reference sequence). The CDR3 spells CASSLEGRVNQPQHF. CDR3 bases: TGTGCCAGCAGCTTAGAAGGGCGAGTCAATCAGCCCCAGCATTTT.

As for this clone: The same CDR3 can be traced to other DNA sequences in this sample. The V gene is TRBV30, the J gene TRBJ1-5; 7 bases agree with TRBD1. The V segment lost 0 bases and the J segment 2 bases; nucleotides outside the gene matches: 1. The CDR3 runs to 14 residues. The germline gives CDR1 GTSNPN, CDR2 SVGIG (reference sequence). This chain's CDR3 is CAWSVGQGNQPQHF. For the CDR3, the DNA is TGTGCCTGGAGTGTAGGACAGGGCAATCAGCCCCAGCATTTT.

The chain is built from TRBV28 and TRBJ1-3; 7 bases match TRBD1. The ends lost 5 bases at V and 3 bases at J; junction bases unmatched: 10. In germline, CDR1 is MDHEN, CDR2 SYDVKM. The CDR3 runs 16 residues. In DNA form, the CDR3 reads TGTGCCAGCAGTACACAAACAGGGGACAGTGGAAACACCATATATTTT. This translates into CASSTQTGDSGNTIYF. The full variable domain, rest sourced from reference TRBV28 and TRBJ1-3, is DVKVTQSSRYLVKRTGEKVFLECVQDMDHENMFWYRQDPGLGLRLIYFSYDVKMKEKGDIPEGYSVSREKKERFSLILESASTNQTSMYLCASSTQTGDSGNTIYFGEGSWLTVV.

The chain joins TRBV13 to TRBJ2-7; D gene ambiguous. V was trimmed by 4 bases and J by 4 bases, leaving 20 bases between them. Germline V gene lookup returns CDR1 PRHDT and CDR2 FYEKMQ (reference sequence). The CDR3 is 16 amino acids. CDR3 coding DNA: TGTGCCAGCAGCTCCCGTGATGCCAGTGTCTCGTACGAGCAGTACTTC. Protein product: CASSSRDASVSYEQYF.

In this sample, this clone turned up once. The chain carries TRBV4-1 and TRBJ1-3; D is possibly TRBD1 (6 bases). There are 17 residues in the CDR3. Trimming left V 4 bases short and J 4 bases short, with 20 bases between. Germline-derived CDR1 and CDR2 are MGHRA and YSYEKL. DNA of the CDR3: TGCGCCAGCAGCCCCCCCCTTCGGGGGGCGCACGGAAACACCATATATTTT. It translates to CASSPPLRGAHGNTIYF.

The chain uses TRBV11-2 and TRBJ2-7; D is uncertain. The V gene lost 6 bases and the J gene lost 2 bases, with 5 bases spanning the gap. In germline, CDR1 is SGHAT, CDR2 FQNNGV. The length of the CDR3 is 11 residues. CDR3 coding DNA: TGTGCCAGCAGTTTTACCTACGAGCAGTACTTC. Its protein product is CASSFTYEQYF.

The V call is TRBV28, the J call TRBJ2-5; the match to TRBD2 covers 12 bases. TRBJ2-7 explains the end of the DNA better; the J call may be wrong. CDR1 is MDHEN and CDR2 is SYDVKM in the germline V gene. The CDR3 has 15 amino acids. The CDR3 coding sequence is TGTGCCAGCAGCCTACGGACTAGCGGGACACACGAGCAGTACTTC. Amino acids: CASSLRTSGTHEQYF.

The chain combines TRBV5-5 with TRBJ2-5; no reliable D call. The J call could be wrong; TRBJ2-7 is a better fit for the DNA end. Germline CDR1 and CDR2: SGHKS and YYEKEE (reference sequence). The CDR3 runs to 11 residues. CDR3: CASSLEYEQYF. CDR3 sequence (DNA): TGTGCCAGCAGCTTGGAATACGAGCAGTACTTC.

The chain carries TRBV18 and TRBJ1-1; tentative D call: TRBD1 (5 bases). Germline CDR1 reads KGHSH; CDR2 reads LQKENI. V lost 2 bases and J lost 5, with 15 bases in between. This CDR3 is 15 amino acids long. The CDR3 bases are TGTGCCAGCTCACCAGTAGGGCAGGGAGTGACTGAAGCTTTCTTT. It translates to CASSPVGQGVTEAFF.

The J gene is TRBJ1-2, the V gene TRBV9, with TRBD1 matching 7 bases. The CDR3 consists of 15 residues. Trimming at V came to 0 bases and at J to 1 base, leaving 3 bases not matched to a gene. Germline CDR1 reads SGDLS; CDR2 reads YYNGEE. CDR3 protein: CASSVEGQYNYGYTF. The CDR3 coding sequence is TGTGCCAGCAGCGTAGAGGGACAGTATAACTATGGCTACACCTTC.

The chain links TRBV7-9 to TRBJ1-5, with 7 bases identical to TRBD1. V dropped 5 bases and J dropped 1; count of bases not matched to a gene: 5. Per the germline V gene, CDR1 is SEHNR and CDR2 is FQNEAQ (reference sequence). CDR3 length equals 15 residues. The DNA for the CDR3 is TGTGCCAGCAGCCTGACAGGGACCAGCAATCAGCCCCAGCATTTT. Its protein is CASSLTGTSNQPQHF.

The V call is TRBV6-1, the J call TRBJ1-3; D may be TRBD1 (5 bases). The length of the CDR3 is 15 residues. In germline, CDR1 is MNHNS, CDR2 SASEGT. V was pared by 6 bases and J by 2 bases, with 14 bases between. CDR3 nucleotide sequence: TGTGCCAGCAGGGCCGGGGGGGGAGCTGGAAACACCATATATTTT. Its protein product is CASRAGGGAGNTIYF.

V gene TRBV7-9 combines with J gene TRBJ2-1; the match to TRBD2 covers 11 bases. Germline CDR1 reads SEHNR; CDR2 reads FQNEAQ (reference sequence). V shed 2 bases, J shed 3 bases, and the junction held 6 bases outside the gene matches. The CDR3 length is 17 residues. Here the CDR3 DNA reads TGTGCCAGCAGCTTACTACTAGCGGGAGATCTCTACAATGAGCAGTTCTTC. Translating gives CASSLLLAGDLYNEQFF.

V gene TRBV4-1 combines with J gene TRBJ2-3, with 12 bases matching TRBD2. Germline assignment: CDR1 MGHRA and CDR2 YSYEKL. The CDR3 is 17 residues long. J was trimmed by 5 bases and V by 4 bases; bases with no gene match: 10. The CDR3 nucleotides are TGCGCCAGCAGCCCTCAACTAGCGGGAGGAGTAGGAGATACGCAGTATTTT. Amino acid sequence: CASSPQLAGGVGDTQYF.

The gene calls are TRBV7-8 and TRBJ1-5; 7 bases match TRBD1. This CDR3 has 14 residues. In germline, CDR1 is SGHVS, CDR2 FQNEAQ. The junction had 5 bases not matched to a gene; V was cut back by 5 bases and J by 4 bases. CDR3 loop: CASSPSTGNQPQHF. In nucleotides, the CDR3 is TGTGCCAGCAGCCCATCGACAGGGAATCAGCCCCAGCATTTT.

This clone was seen only once. The gene calls are TRBV6-5 and TRBJ2-7; 7 bases are shared with TRBD2. The trim removed 6 bases at V and 0 bases at J, leaving 5 bases unmatched. CDR1 MNHEY and CDR2 SVGAGI come from the germline V gene. The length of the CDR3 is 14 residues. CDR3 DNA: TGTGCCAGCAGCCTGACTAGCAGCTCCTACGAGCAGTACTTC. Encoded protein: CASSLTSSSYEQYF.

The J gene is TRBJ2-7, the V gene TRBV5-1; TRBD2 matches at 7 bases. The CDR3 extends over 15 amino acids. V shed 4 bases and J 2 bases; nucleotides not matched to a gene: 9. Germline assignment: CDR1 SGHRS and CDR2 YFSETQ. This CDR3 reads CASSGRDSLPYEQYF. The CDR3 DNA follows: TGCGCCAGCAGCGGGAGGGACTCATTACCCTACGAGCAGTACTTC.

The table lists this clone with a few counts. This chain joins TRBV28 and TRBJ1-3; D is unclear. The CDR3 is 16 residues long. V was trimmed by 3 bases and J by 2 bases, leaving 14 bases between them. In germline, CDR1 is MDHEN, CDR2 SYDVKM. The CDR3 coding sequence is TGTGCCAGCAGTTTCCCAGGCTGGGCCACTGGAAACACCATATATTTT. Protein: CASSFPGWATGNTIYF.